These T cell receptor beta chains were read from a single sample in a study of OX40 agonist ivuxolimab in advanced cancers. Repertoires were generated with immunoSEQ multiplex PCR, while TCRdb's copy carries only in-frame clones and drops some. The table records 20,000 to 25,000 clones, 84% of them present only once. The sequences come from CD4+ or CD8+ T cells sorted from blood, collected in a trial of the OX40 agonist ivuxolimab. The receptors stem from an adult with an advanced solid tumor such as melanoma, head and neck, liver or kidney cancer. The CDR3 runs from the conserved cysteine through the conserved F or W. The order of the fields is clone size, CDR3 length, J gene, D gene, V gene, CDR3 DNA, CDR3 protein. A D gene is named only where the DNA matches it firmly. For some rows the clone size is stated as once, few or many, or as a class when expanded; others skip it.

>NA|15|TRBJ2-1|TRBD2|TRBV6-4
TGTGCCAGCAGTGACTCCAGCGGGATTGGTAATGAGCAGTTCTTC
CASSDSSGIGNEQFF
>few|14|TRBJ2-3|TRBD1|TRBV30
TGTGCCTGGAGTCTAGGACAGGGGGGAGATACGCAGTATTTT
CAWSLGQGGDTQYF
>NA|15|TRBJ2-7|NA|TRBV6-1
TGTGCCAGCAGTGGGTGTGACCCGGGGTGCTACGAGCAGTACTTC
CASSGCDPGCYEQYF
>NA|15|TRBJ2-7|NA|TRBV10-2
TGCGCCAGCAGTGTGGAGGGTTTGGGCTCCTACGAGCAGTACTTC
CASSVEGLGSYEQYF
>NA|14|TRBJ2-7|NA|TRBV19
TGTGCCAGTAGTATCTCCCTGGGGGACTACGAGCAGTACTTC
CASSISLGDYEQYF
>NA|14|TRBJ2-7|NA|TRBV27
TGTGCCAGCAGTTTTTTCTCCAGCTCCTACGAGCAGTACTTC
CASSFFSSSYEQYF
>NA|15|TRBJ2-1|NA|TRBV2
TGTGCCACCACCTTGGACGTAAGGGGTTACAATGAGCAGTTCTTC
CATTLDVRGYNEQFF
>NA|12|TRBJ2-5|TRBD2|TRBV25-1
TGTGCCAGCAAAAGAGCGGGGGAGACCCAGTACTTC
CASKRAGETQYF
>NA|15|TRBJ2-7|TRBD1|TRBV28
TGTGCCAGCAGTTGGGGTCGACAGGGAGTGGGCGAGCAGTACTTC
CASSWGRQGVGEQYF
>NA|14|TRBJ2-7|TRBD1|TRBV10-3
TGTGCCATCAGGGGGACAGGGGGCAACTACGAGCAGTACTTC
CAIRGTGGNYEQYF
>NA|16|TRBJ2-4|TRBD2|TRBV2
TGTGCCAGCAGTGATCCGGGAGGGCCGTCTAAGAGCATTCAGTACTTC
CASSDPGGPSKSIQYF
>NA|15|TRBJ2-7|TRBD2|TRBV5-6
TGTGCCAGCAGCGCCGGGACTAGCGGGAGGGCCGAGCAGTACTTC
CASSAGTSGRAEQYF
>NA|14|TRBJ1-1|NA|TRBV25-1
TGTGCCAGCAGTCCCCCCTCTTACATCACTGAAGCTTTCTTT
CASSPPSYITEAFF
>NA|12|TRBJ2-7|NA|TRBV29-1
TGCAGCGTTGGCCCGGGGCCCTACGAGCAGTACTTC
CSVGPGPYEQYF
>NA|14|TRBJ2-7|TRBD1|TRBV7-2
TGTGCCAGCAGCGACGGGACAGCAGCCCCCGAGCAGTACTTC
CASSDGTAAPEQYF
>NA|16|TRBJ2-7|NA|TRBV18
TGTGCCAGCTCCACGGACTGGCAGGGGAGACCCTACGAGCAGTACTTC
CASSTDWQGRPYEQYF
>NA|16|TRBJ2-7|TRBD1|TRBV4-1
TGCGCCAGCAGCCAGGGACAGGGCTTAGGGGCATACGAGCAGTACTTC
CASSQGQGLGAYEQYF
>NA|16|TRBJ2-7|NA|TRBV4-1
TGCGCCAGCAGCCAAGCCTCGGCGGAGCACTCCTACGAGCAGTACTTC
CASSQASAEHSYEQYF
>NA|14|TRBJ2-7|NA|TRBV28
TGTGCCAGCAGTTTAATCGGGGACTCCTACGAGCAGTACTTC
CASSLIGDSYEQYF
>NA|17|TRBJ2-3|TRBD2|TRBV4-1
TGCGCCAGCAGCCCGATCCAGGCGGGAGTGAGCGCAGATACGCAGTATTTT
CASSPIQAGVSADTQYF
>NA|17|TRBJ2-1|TRBD2|TRBV5-4
TGTGCCAGCAGCTTGGAGGGGACTAGCGGGAGGGCGGATGAGCAGTTCTTC
CASSLEGTSGRADEQFF
>NA|16|TRBJ2-1|TRBD2|TRBV7-9
TGTGCCAGCAGCTCCCCGGGACTAGCGGGAATCCATGAGCAGTTCTTC
CASSSPGLAGIHEQFF
>once|15|TRBJ1-3|NA|TRBV6-5
TGTGCCAGCGGTATTTCTGAGTCATCTGGAAACACCATATATTTT
CASGISESSGNTIYF
>NA|14|TRBJ2-7|NA|TRBV4-2
TGTGCCAGCAGCTTCTCCGAGACAGCCTACGAGCAGTACTTC
CASSFSETAYEQYF
>NA|13|TRBJ2-7|NA|TRBV25-1
TGTGCCAGCAGCCCCCGGGGGCCTTACGAGCAGTACTTC
CASSPRGPYEQYF
>once|12|TRBJ2-7|NA|TRBV30
TGTGCCCAACGGTGGACAGACCACGAGCAGTACTTC
CAQRWTDHEQYF
>NA|15|TRBJ2-3|TRBD2|TRBV7-3
TGTGCCAGCAGCCCAGACAGCGGGGGCACAGATACGCAGTATTTT
CASSPDSGGTDTQYF
>NA|15|TRBJ2-1|NA|TRBV6-4
TGTGCCAGCAGCCCCGTCAGTAGCGGATACAATGAGCAGTTCTTC
CASSPVSSGYNEQFF
>NA|14|TRBJ1-3|NA|TRBV9
TGTGCCAGCAGAGGCAGGGCATCTGGAAACACCATATATTTT
CASRGRASGNTIYF
>once|14|TRBJ2-2|NA|TRBV7-9
TGTGCCAGCAGCTTAGGGACTAAACCCGGGGAGCTGTTTTTT
CASSLGTKPGELFF
>NA|14|TRBJ2-7|NA|TRBV28
TGTGCCAGCCAAACCCCAGCGGAGAGGTTCGAGCAGTACTTC
CASQTPAERFEQYF
>NA|16|TRBJ2-7|TRBD2|TRBV6-5
TGTGCCAGCAGTTACTCGCTAGCGGGGACTTCCTACGAGCAGTACTTC
CASSYSLAGTSYEQYF
>NA|15|TRBJ2-5|TRBD2|TRBV9
TGTGCCAGCAGCGTAGGGGGAGGGACGCAAGAGACCCAGTACTTC
CASSVGGGTQETQYF
>NA|14|TRBJ1-2|NA|TRBV27
TGTGCCAGCAGGGGGGGCATGGTTGATGTCGGCTACACCTTC
CASRGGMVDVGYTF
>NA|14|TRBJ1-1|NA|TRBV19
TGTGCCAGTAGTCCGCTGAGGGGCCGGGATGAAGCTTTCTTT
CASSPLRGRDEAFF
>NA|15|TRBJ2-7|NA|TRBV14
TGTGCCAGCAGCCAAGATACCGCCGGATCCTACGAGCAGTACTTC
CASSQDTAGSYEQYF
>NA|14|TRBJ2-7|NA|TRBV29-1
TGCAGCGTTGAAGATACTCAGGGAACCTACGAGCAGTACTTC
CSVEDTQGTYEQYF
>NA|16|TRBJ2-7|TRBD2|TRBV4-1
TGCGCCAGCAGCCAAGAAGGAAGCGGGAGCTCCTACGAGCAGTACTTC
CASSQEGSGSSYEQYF
>NA|13|TRBJ2-1|NA|TRBV9
TGTGCCAGCAGCGTAGCTTTCTACAATGAGCAGTTCTTC
CASSVAFYNEQFF
>NA|13|TRBJ2-1|NA|TRBV5-1
TGCGCCAGCAGCTTGGGGCAGGGCAATGAGCAGTTCTTC
CASSLGQGNEQFF
>NA|14|TRBJ1-2|NA|TRBV4-1
TGCGCCAGCAGCCAGTCGGGGGGCGCGGGTGGCTACACCTTC
CASSQSGGAGGYTF
>NA|14|TRBJ2-5|TRBD1|TRBV5-6
TGTGCCAGCAGCTCCGCAGGGGGTTTCGAGACCCAGTACTTC
CASSSAGGFETQYF
>NA|17|TRBJ2-1|TRBD2|TRBV12-5
TGTGCTAGTGGTTTTGGCCGCCGCCTAGCGGGAGACGATGAGCAGTTCTTC
CASGFGRRLAGDDEQFF
>NA|12|TRBJ2-3|NA|TRBV13
TGTGCCAGCAGCCCGGCCGCAGATACGCAGTATTTT
CASSPAADTQYF
>NA|14|TRBJ2-1|NA|TRBV10-1
TGCGCCAGCAGTTCCATCCAGGCGAGGAATGAGCAGTTCTTC
CASSSIQARNEQFF